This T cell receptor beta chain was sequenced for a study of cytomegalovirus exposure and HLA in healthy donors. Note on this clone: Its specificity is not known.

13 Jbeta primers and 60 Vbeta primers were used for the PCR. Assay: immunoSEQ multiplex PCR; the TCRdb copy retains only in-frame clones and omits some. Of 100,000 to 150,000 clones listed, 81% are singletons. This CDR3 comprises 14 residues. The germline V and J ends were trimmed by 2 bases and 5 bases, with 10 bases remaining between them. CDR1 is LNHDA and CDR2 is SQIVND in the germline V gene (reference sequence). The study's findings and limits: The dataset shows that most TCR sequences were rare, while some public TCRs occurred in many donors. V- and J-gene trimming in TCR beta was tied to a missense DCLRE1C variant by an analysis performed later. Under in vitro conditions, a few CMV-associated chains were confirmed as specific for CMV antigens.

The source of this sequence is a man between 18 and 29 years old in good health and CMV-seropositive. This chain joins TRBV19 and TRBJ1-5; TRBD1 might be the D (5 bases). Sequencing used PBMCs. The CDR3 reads CASSILGDYQPQHF. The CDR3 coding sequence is TGTGCCAGTAGTATATTGGGGGACTATCAGCCCCAGCATTTT.